The clone carrying this TCR beta chain was seen once. What it binds is not known. The sample belongs to a study of beta chain features in type 1 diabetes. Study at large: The examined sorted cells totaled roughly 110,000,000 across samples.

Deletions cut 0 bases from V and 4 bases from J, with 10 bases between. The V gene's germline CDR1 is SGHNT and CDR2 YYREEE (reference sequence). This CDR3 contains 14 residues. Study outcomes and limitations: In every one of the four CD4+ subsets, TCRB CDR3s were moderately but significantly shorter in Type 1 diabetes patients.

Investigators reverse transcribed all isolated RNA, so they sequenced expressed TCRB transcripts. TCRdb's table, derived via immunoSEQ multiplex PCR, lists solely in-frame clones and lacks some. The data show about 170,000 clones, approximately 8.1% seen once. The rearrangement links TRBV5-4 to TRBJ1-1, with D possibly matching TRBD1 (5 bases). The sequenced sample consisted of central memory CD4+ T cells from blood. The TCR comes from a man aged 18 to 29 with type 1 diabetes. DNA of the CDR3: TGTGCCAGCAGCTTGGAATCCGGGGGCACTGAAGCTTTCTTT. This gives the protein CASSLESGGTEAFF.